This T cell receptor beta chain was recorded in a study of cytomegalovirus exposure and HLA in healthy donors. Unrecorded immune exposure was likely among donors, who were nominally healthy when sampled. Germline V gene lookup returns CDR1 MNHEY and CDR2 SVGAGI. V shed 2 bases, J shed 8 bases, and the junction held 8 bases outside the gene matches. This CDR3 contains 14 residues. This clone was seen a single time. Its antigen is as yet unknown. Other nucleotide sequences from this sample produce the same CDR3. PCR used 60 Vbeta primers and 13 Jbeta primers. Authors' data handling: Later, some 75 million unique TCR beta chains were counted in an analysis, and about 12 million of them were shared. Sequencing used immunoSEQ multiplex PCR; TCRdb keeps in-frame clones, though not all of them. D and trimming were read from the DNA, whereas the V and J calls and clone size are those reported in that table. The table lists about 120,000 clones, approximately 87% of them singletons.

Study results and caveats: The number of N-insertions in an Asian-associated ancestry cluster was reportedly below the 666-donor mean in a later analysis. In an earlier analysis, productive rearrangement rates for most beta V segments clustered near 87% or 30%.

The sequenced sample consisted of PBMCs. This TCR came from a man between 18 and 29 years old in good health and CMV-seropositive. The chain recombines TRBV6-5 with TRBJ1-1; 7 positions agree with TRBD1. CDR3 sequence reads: CASSYPNRGGEAFF. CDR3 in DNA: TGTGCCAGCAGTTACCCCAACAGGGGCGGGGAAGCTTTCTTT.